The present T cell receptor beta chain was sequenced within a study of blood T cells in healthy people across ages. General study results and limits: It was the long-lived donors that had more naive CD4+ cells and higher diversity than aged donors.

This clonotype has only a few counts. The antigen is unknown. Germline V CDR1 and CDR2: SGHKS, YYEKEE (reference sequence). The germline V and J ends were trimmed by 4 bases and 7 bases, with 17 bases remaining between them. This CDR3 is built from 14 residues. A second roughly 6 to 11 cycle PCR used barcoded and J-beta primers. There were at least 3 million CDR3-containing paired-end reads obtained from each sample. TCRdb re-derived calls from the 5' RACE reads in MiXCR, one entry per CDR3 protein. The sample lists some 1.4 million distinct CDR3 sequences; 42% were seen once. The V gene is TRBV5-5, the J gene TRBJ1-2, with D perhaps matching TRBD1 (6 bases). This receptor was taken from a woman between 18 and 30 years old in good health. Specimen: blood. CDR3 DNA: TGTGCCAGCAGCCCTCCCACGGGGGGCTCTGGCTACACCTTC. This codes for CASSPPTGGSGYTF.